One and the same sample provided the 28 T cell receptor beta chains below, sequenced in a study of blood T cell repertoires in COVID-19. Method: immunoSEQ multiplex PCR; TCRdb's copy keeps in-frame clones and lacks some. The sample contains a few hundred thousand clones, 88% of which appear only once. The sequenced sample was peripheral blood. These receptors were obtained from a man in his fifties or sixties who had recovered from COVID-19.

J is TRBJ1-2 and V is TRBV12-5, with D tentatively TRBD1 (6 bases). Germline V gives CDR1 LGHNT, CDR2 FRNRAP. The CDR3 totals 15 residues. With 2 bases removed from V and 4 bases from J, the gap between germline ends came to 14 bases. CDR3 DNA: TGTGCTAGTGGTTTGCGTGGGGGCAATAGCTATGGCTACACCTTC. Residues: CASGLRGGNSYGYTF.

This chain joins TRBV19 and TRBJ1-4; 7 positions agree with TRBD1. Germline-derived CDR1 and CDR2 are LNHDA and SQIVND (reference sequence). This CDR3 spans 12 amino acids. The V and J ends lost 7 bases and 14 bases, in that order; junction bases with no gene match: 10. This chain's CDR3 is CASNMEGGQLFF. In DNA form, the CDR3 reads TGTGCCAGTAACATGGAAGGGGGACAGCTGTTTTTT. Variable domain in full (rest from reference TRBV19 and TRBJ1-4): DGGITQSPKYLFRKEGQNVTLSCEQNLNHDAMYWYRQDPGQGLRLIYYSQIVNDFQKGDIAEGYSVSREKKESFPLTVTSAQKNPTAFYLCASNMEGGQLFFGSGTQLSVL.

The J gene is TRBJ2-1, the V gene TRBV6-5; 8 nucleotides align to TRBD1. From germline, CDR1 is MNHEY and CDR2 SVGAGI. V was clipped by 5 bases and J by 3 bases; unmatched bases: 6. The CDR3 has 15 residues. In DNA, the CDR3 is TGTGCCAGCAGTCGGGGACAGGCGAACTACAATGAGCAGTTCTTC. Protein product: CASSRGQANYNEQFF.

The chain employs TRBV6-2 or TRBV6-3 and TRBJ2-7; 10 bases agree with TRBD1. The germline gives CDR1 MNHEY, CDR2 SVGEGT. The CDR3 is 17 amino acids. Germline trimming cut 4 bases from V and 5 bases from J; bases unmatched to any gene: 14. The CDR3 loop is CASSSGDRGKSRNEQYF. CDR3 bases: TGTGCCAGCAGTTCCGGGGACAGGGGTAAATCAAGAAACGAGCAGTACTTC.

V gene TRBV9 combines with J gene TRBJ2-7; 8 bases agree with TRBD1. Germline V gene lookup returns CDR1 SGDLS and CDR2 YYNGEE. The CDR3 length is 16 residues. The ends lost 1 base at V and 7 bases at J; junction bases unmatched: 13. CDR3 DNA: TGTGCCAGCAGCGTAACGCAGGGGGCGATTCAGGGGGAGCAGTACTTC. This encodes CASSVTQGAIQGEQYF.

The chain uses TRBV3-1 (or the pseudogene TRBV3-2) and TRBJ2-1, with TRBD2 matching 10 bases. Per the germline V gene, CDR1 is LGHDT and CDR2 is YNNKEL (reference sequence). With V trimmed by 0 bases and J by 15 bases, 8 bases remained unmatched. CDR3 length equals 14 residues. The CDR3 is CASSQDILAGDTFF. In nucleotides, the CDR3 is TGTGCCAGCAGCCAAGATATCCTAGCGGGGGATACGTTCTTC.

The rearrangement uses TRBV6-2 or TRBV6-3 and TRBJ2-1; no reliable D call. Per germline, CDR1 MNHEY and CDR2 SVGEGT. This CDR3 contains 10 residues. The germline V and J ends were trimmed by 5 bases and 6 bases, with 2 bases remaining between them. CDR3 loop: CASSRNEQFF. The CDR3 DNA is TGTGCCAGCAGTCGCAATGAGCAGTTCTTC.

The genes are TRBV18 and TRBJ2-5; TRBD2 aligns across 16 bases. Per germline, CDR1 KGHSH and CDR2 LQKENI. Trimming removed 2 bases from V and 1 base from J; junction bases left unmatched: 1. The CDR3 covers 17 residues. The chain's CDR3 is CASSPGTSGGAQETQYF. CDR3 coding DNA: TGTGCCAGCTCACCAGGGACTAGCGGGGGGGCCCAAGAGACCCAGTACTTC.

With regard to this clone: The same CDR3 also results from other DNA sequences found in this sample. The V and J genes are TRBV18 and TRBJ2-5, with D possibly TRBD2 on 6 matching bases. V gave up 3 bases and J gave up 3 bases, with 8 bases separating them. The CDR3 sequence is 13 residues long. CDR1 is KGHSH and CDR2 is LQKENI in the germline V gene. CDR3 in amino acids: CASSPGLKETQYF. CDR3 DNA: TGTGCCAGCTCACCGGGACTTAAAGAGACCCAGTACTTC.

The chain combines TRBV7-3 with TRBJ1-2; D is possibly TRBD1 (5 bases). The CDR3 contains 15 residues. CDR1 is SGHTA and CDR2 is FQGTGA in the germline V gene. V lost 0 bases to trimming and J lost 8 bases, with 16 bases between them. CDR3 coding DNA: TGTGCCAGCAGCTTAACCGGGGGAACAGGTGAAGGCTACACCTTC. This sequence encodes CASSLTGGTGEGYTF.

The count of this clone is one. This chain uses TRBV7-2 with TRBJ1-5; 7 nucleotides line up with TRBD1. V shed 1 base and J 6 bases; nucleotides not matched to a gene: 6. CDR1 and CDR2 (germline): SGHTA, FQGNSA. The CDR3 sequence is 15 residues long. CDR3 sequence: CASSLDRGIGQPQHF. In nucleotides, the CDR3 is TGTGCCAGCAGCTTAGACAGGGGAATAGGTCAGCCCCAGCATTTT.

This clone occurred once. The chain carries TRBV4-1 and TRBJ2-7; D is undetermined. The germline gives CDR1 MGHRA, CDR2 YSYEKL. This CDR3 has 14 amino acids. Deletions cut 1 base from V and 1 base from J, with 8 bases between. The CDR3: CASSQVEKSYEQYF. DNA for the CDR3: TGCGCCAGCAGCCAAGTCGAGAAATCCTACGAGCAGTACTTC.

The rearrangement links TRBV6-2 or TRBV6-3 to TRBJ1-4; D is ambiguous. Deletions cut 4 bases from V and 2 bases from J, with 11 bases between. CDR3 size: 15 residues. CDR1 and CDR2 from the germline V gene are MNHEY and SVGEGT. The CDR3 here is CASSSGEPTNEKLFF. CDR3 sequence (DNA): TGTGCCAGCAGTTCCGGGGAACCCACTAATGAAAAACTGTTTTTT.

In this sample, this clone turned up once. V gene TRBV5-6 combines with J gene TRBJ2-7; D perhaps matches TRBD2 (6 bases). The CDR3 runs 13 residues. Germline assignment: CDR1 SGHDT and CDR2 YYEEEE. Trimming stripped 0 bases from V and 6 bases from J, with 10 bases between. The CDR3 region is CASSLAYGSEQYF. CDR3 bases: TGTGCCAGCAGCTTGGCTTACGGGAGCGAGCAGTACTTC.

This clone has more than one count but fewer than ten. V gene TRBV6-7 combines with J gene TRBJ1-6; no definite D call. TRBV6-7 is recorded as an ORF, its role being uncertain. V was shortened by 0 bases and J by 0 bases, with 15 bases between the two germline ends. The CDR3 runs to 19 residues. CDR3 nucleotides: TGTGCCAGCAGTTACTCCGGCAGGAGCGGGAGCTCCTATAATTCACCCCTCCACTTT. It encodes CASSYSGRSGSSYNSPLHF.

The chain combines TRBV6-6 with TRBJ1-3; 7 bases agree with TRBD1. The junction had 15 bases not matched to a gene; V was cut back by 6 bases and J by 4 bases. The V gene's germline CDR1 is MNHNY and CDR2 SVGAGI (reference sequence). This CDR3 region has 17 residues. The CDR3 here is CASSRKSQGNLGNTIYF. The CDR3 DNA sequence: TGTGCCAGCAGCCGAAAATCACAGGGGAACCTGGGAAACACCATATATTTT.

The chain joins TRBV5-1 to TRBJ2-5; TRBD1 matches 7 bases. The V gene's germline CDR1 is SGHRS and CDR2 YFSETQ. Trimming cost V 5 bases and J 1 base; bases outside gene matches: 5. The CDR3 runs 14 residues. CDR3 region: CASRPGTAQETQYF. CDR3 DNA sequence: TGCGCCAGCAGACCCGGGACAGCCCAAGAGACCCAGTACTTC.

This clone came up a few times. The rearrangement uses TRBV15 and TRBJ2-7; 9 positions match TRBD2. Germline V gene lookup returns CDR1 LNHNV and CDR2 YYDKDF (reference sequence). CDR3 length equals 16 residues. Trimming cost V 3 bases and J 7 bases; bases outside gene matches: 13. Here the CDR3 DNA reads TGTGCCACCAGCAGGGGGGTGCTAGCGGGGAAGGTTGAGCAGTACTTC. Translation gives CATSRGVLAGKVEQYF. Using reference TRBV15 and TRBJ2-7 for the parts outside the CDR3, the full variable domain is DAMVIQNPRYQVTQFGKPVTLSCSQTLNHNVMYWYQQKSSQAPKLLFHYYDKDFNNEADTPDNFQSRRPNTSFCFLDIRSPGLGDTAMYLCATSRGVLAGKVEQYFGPGTRLTVT.

V is TRBV28 and J is TRBJ1-2; weak D call: TRBD1 (5 bases). V dropped 2 bases and J dropped 11 bases, with 15 bases sitting between them. Germline CDR1 reads MDHEN; CDR2 reads SYDVKM. CDR3 length: 13 residues. Written as DNA, the CDR3 is TGTGCCAGCAGTTTAGGGACTCCCCCGAAATACACCTTC. Amino acid sequence: CASSLGTPPKYTF.

The chain links TRBV5-1 to TRBJ2-7; D might be TRBD1 (7 bases). The CDR3 runs 13 residues. Germline loops: CDR1 SGHRS, CDR2 YFSETQ. Trimming removed 2 bases from V and 6 bases from J, with 12 bases in between. CDR3 in amino acids: CASSLSQGGEQYF. The CDR3 DNA is TGCGCCAGCAGCTTAAGTCAGGGGGGCGAGCAGTACTTC.

The chain is built from TRBV5-1 and TRBJ2-6, with D hard to call. This CDR3 is 17 amino acids long. The germline CDR1 and CDR2 sequences are SGHRS and YFSETQ. Trimming shortened V by 6 bases and J by 0 bases, and 16 bases separated the two germline ends. The CDR3 loop reads CASTFRTRNSGANVLTF. CDR3 in DNA: TGCGCCAGCACGTTCAGAACCCGAAACTCTGGGGCCAACGTCCTGACTTTC.

This clone was seen just once. The chain has TRBV3-1 (or the pseudogene TRBV3-2) and TRBJ1-1; 7 nucleotides align to TRBD1. The CDR3 consists of 20 residues. Per germline, CDR1 LGHDT and CDR2 YNNKEL (reference sequence). V lost 4 bases, J lost 1 base, and 21 bases stayed unmatched. The DNA for the CDR3 is TGTGCCAGCAGCCCAAAACCCGGGGACAGTTGGCGGGTTCGGAACACTGAAGCTTTCTTT. It codes for CASSPKPGDSWRVRNTEAFF.

The chain is built from TRBV6-5 and TRBJ1-3, with D unresolved. CDR3 length: 16 residues. Germline V lookup: CDR1 MNHEY, CDR2 SVGAGI. Trimming removed 2 bases from V and 0 bases from J, with 11 bases in between. CDR3 coding DNA: TGTGCCAGCAGTTACAGTGTCGGAGGCTCTGGAAACACCATATATTTT. As protein: CASSYSVGGSGNTIYF.

The CDR3 DNA sequence: TGTGCCAGTACCCCAAGTGGGGTGACAGGGGAGACCTACGAGCAGTACTTC. It is translated as CASTPSGVTGETYEQYF. The V and J genes are TRBV19 and TRBJ2-7; TRBD1 agrees at 8 bases. V shed 7 bases and J 2 bases; nucleotides not matched to a gene: 16. Germline CDR1 LNHDA, CDR2 SQIVND (reference sequence). The CDR3 totals 17 residues.

The rearrangement uses TRBV19 and TRBJ1-6; no definite D call. The V gene lost 8 bases and the J gene lost 6 bases, with 8 bases spanning the gap. This CDR3 spans 12 amino acids. The germline gives CDR1 LNHDA, CDR2 SQIVND (reference sequence). The DNA for the CDR3 is TGTGCCAGTCGTGCGCCTAATTCACCCCTCCACTTT. Translating gives CASRAPNSPLHF.

The V gene is TRBV5-1, the J gene TRBJ2-3; 10 positions agree with TRBD2. V shed 1 base, J shed 6 bases, and the junction held 8 bases outside the gene matches. Germline CDR1 and CDR2: SGHRS and YFSETQ. This CDR3 comprises 16 residues. In DNA form, the CDR3 reads TGCGCCAGCAGCTTGCCTAGCGGGGGAGTCACGGATACGCAGTATTTT. This sequence encodes CASSLPSGGVTDTQYF. Filled out from reference TRBV5-1 and TRBJ2-3, the complete variable domain reads KAGVTQTPRYLIKTRGQQVTLSCSPISGHRSVSWYQQTPGQGLQFLFEYFSETQRNKGNFPGRFSGRQFSNSRSEMNVSTLELGDSALYLCASSLPSGGVTDTQYFGPGTRLTVL.

This chain uses TRBV6-5 with TRBJ2-5; the D is unclear. This CDR3 spans 15 amino acids. Germline V lookup: CDR1 MNHEY, CDR2 SVGAGI. The germline V and J ends were trimmed by 6 bases and 4 bases, with 18 bases remaining between them. For the CDR3, the DNA is TGTGCCAGCAGCACCGGCAGGTGGCCGTCAGAGACCCAGTACTTC. It encodes CASSTGRWPSETQYF.

The CDR3, as DNA: TGTGCCAGTAAGATCCGGGACAGGGGGCGAGGCTACACCTTC. It is translated as CASKIRDRGRGYTF. The chain carries TRBV27 and TRBJ1-2; 12 bases fit TRBD1. CDR1 is MNHEY and CDR2 is SMNVEV in the germline V gene (reference sequence). The V and J ends lost 9 bases and 8 bases, in that order; junction bases with no gene match: 10. The CDR3 is made up of 14 amino acids.